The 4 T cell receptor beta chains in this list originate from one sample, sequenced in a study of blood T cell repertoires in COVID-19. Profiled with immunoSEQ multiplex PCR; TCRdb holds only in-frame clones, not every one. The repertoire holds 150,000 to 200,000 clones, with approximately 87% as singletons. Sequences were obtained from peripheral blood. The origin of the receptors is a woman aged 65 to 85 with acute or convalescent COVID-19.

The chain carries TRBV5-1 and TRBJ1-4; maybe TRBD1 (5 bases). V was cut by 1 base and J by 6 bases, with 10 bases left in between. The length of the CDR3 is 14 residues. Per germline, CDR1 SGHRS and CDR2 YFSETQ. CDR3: CASSLTGDYEKLFF. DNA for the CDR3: TGCGCCAGCAGCTTGACGGGGGATTATGAAAAACTGTTTTTT.

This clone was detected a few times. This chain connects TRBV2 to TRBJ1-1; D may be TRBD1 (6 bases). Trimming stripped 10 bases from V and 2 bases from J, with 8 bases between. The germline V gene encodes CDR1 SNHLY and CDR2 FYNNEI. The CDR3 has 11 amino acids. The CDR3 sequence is CATGENTEAFF. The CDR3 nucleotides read TGTGCCACAGGGGAAAACACTGAAGCTTTCTTT.

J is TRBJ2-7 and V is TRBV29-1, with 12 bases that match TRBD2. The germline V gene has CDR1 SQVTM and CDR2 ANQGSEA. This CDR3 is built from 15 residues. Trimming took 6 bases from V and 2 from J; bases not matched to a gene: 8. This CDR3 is CSVRNRLAGAYEQYF. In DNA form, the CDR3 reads TGCAGCGTCCGAAATCGACTAGCGGGAGCCTACGAGCAGTACTTC.

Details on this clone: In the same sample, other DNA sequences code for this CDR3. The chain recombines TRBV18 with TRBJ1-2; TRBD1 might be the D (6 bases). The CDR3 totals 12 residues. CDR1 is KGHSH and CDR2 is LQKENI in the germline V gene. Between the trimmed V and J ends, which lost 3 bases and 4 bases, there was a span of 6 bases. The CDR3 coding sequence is TGTGCCAGCTCACCGGACAGCTATGGCTACACCTTC. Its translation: CASSPDSYGYTF.